These 6 T cell receptor beta chains came from one sample sequenced in a study of human T cells and chemical hapten exposure (dated by TCRdb to the early 2020s). The sample's time point label, decoded: patch test 1, 2 weeks after DPC sensitization. The treatment or condition label here, explained by the study, means: therapeutic diphenylcyclopropenone sensitization with weekly scalp DPC. Receptor amplification or capture employed RACE. Sequencing took place on a NextSeq 500. The public sequencing data were trimmed at Q25 with fastp and processed into clonotypes with MiXCR by TCRdb, which kept only in-frame beta chains. Rows with a matching CDR3 protein are joined into one entry that keeps the most common DNA and genes. In this sample the table shows around 100,000 distinct CDR3 sequences, around 10% of which occur a single time. Roughly 3.2% of the sample is held by the ten biggest clonotypes. The material was whole blood, obtained in connection with sensitization to the hapten diphenylcyclopropenone (DPC). The receptors stem from a woman aged 40 to 50 with alopecia areata. Some clones in this sample may be carry-over from other donors' samples.

This chain's CDR3 is CASSSLAGFTDTQYF. CDR3 sequence (DNA): TGTGCCAGCAGCTCGTTAGCGGGTTTCACAGATACGCAGTATTTT. The chain carries TRBV11-3 and TRBJ2-3; 7 bases line up with TRBD2. This CDR3 contains 15 residues. V was clipped by 4 bases and J by 2 bases; unmatched bases: 6. The germline V gene has CDR1 SGHNT and CDR2 YENEEA.

This clonotype showed up just a few times. The V call is TRBV27, the J call TRBJ2-7; D may be TRBD1 (5 bases). This CDR3 is built from 14 residues. The germline V gene encodes CDR1 MNHEY and CDR2 SMNVEV (reference sequence). V was shortened by 1 base and J by 1 base, with 8 bases between the two germline ends. The CDR3 region has the DNA TGTGCCAGCAGTTTATGGGGCGGATCCTACGAGCAGTACTTC. Translated: CASSLWGGSYEQYF.

This clonotype has at least ten counts. The chain combines TRBV24-1 with TRBJ1-2; no definite D call. This CDR3 region has 13 residues. V lost 5 bases and J lost 8, with 14 bases in between. CDR1 is KGHDR and CDR2 is SFDVKD in the germline V gene. In DNA form, the CDR3 reads TGTGCCACCAGTGGTCGTGGAGCGGAGGGCTACACCTTC. Translation gives CATSGRGAEGYTF.

There are many counts of this clonotype. The chain couples TRBV10-3 to TRBJ1-5; the D gene is possibly TRBD1 (5 bases). V was trimmed by 6 bases and J by 7 bases, leaving 16 bases between them. The germline V gene encodes CDR1 ENHRY and CDR2 SYGVKD. This CDR3 has 14 amino acids. The CDR3 protein is CAISPREKGQPQHF. In DNA form, the CDR3 reads TGTGCCATCAGCCCGAGGGAGAAGGGGCAGCCCCAGCATTTT.

The V call is TRBV6-5, the J call TRBJ1-6; D possibly corresponds to TRBD1 (5 bases). The CDR3 totals 12 residues. Trimming removed 8 bases from V and 10 bases from J, with 12 bases in between. Germline CDR1 MNHEY, CDR2 SVGAGI. This chain's CDR3 is CASWGPGSPLHF. CDR3 sequence (DNA): TGTGCCAGCTGGGGCCCGGGCTCACCCCTCCACTTT.

This chain uses TRBV29-1 with TRBJ2-7; D is possibly TRBD1 or TRBD2 (5 bases each). The V end lost 2 bases, the J end lost 3 bases, and 11 bases lay between the germline ends. The CDR3 consists of 13 residues. Germline V gene lookup returns CDR1 SQVTM and CDR2 ANQGSEA. CDR3 nucleotides: TGCAGCGTTGAACGGGACGGCGGCTACGAGCAGTACTTC. This sequence encodes CSVERDGGYEQYF.